The 25 T cell receptor beta chains below all came from one sample that was sequenced in a study of CD8 T cells in Susac syndrome (dated by TCRdb to the late 2010s). The receptor library was made with the immunoSEQ multiplex PCR assay. RNA was extracted using the RNeasy kit, and about 0.5 to 1 ug of the RNA was reverse transcribed with random hexamers. TCRdb itself trimmed the public reads at Q25 with fastp, ran MiXCR and retained productive beta chains. Duplicate CDR3 protein sequences are folded into a single record with the most common DNA and genes. In this sample the table shows about 280,000 distinct CDR3 sequences, 85% of which occur a single time. Clones ranked in the top ten supply approximately 0.12% of the sample. Sequenced material: CD8+ T cells from PBMCs. Receptors originate from a human donor with multiple sclerosis.

The chain links TRBV5-4 to TRBJ1-2, with 7 bases that match TRBD1. The CDR3 sequence is 15 residues long. V shed 1 base and J 3 bases; nucleotides not matched to a gene: 6. Germline lookup yields CDR1 SGHNT and CDR2 YYREEE (reference sequence). CDR3 coding DNA: TGTGCCAGCAGCTTGCCGACAGGGTCTGACTATGGCTACACCTTC. It is translated as CASSLPTGSDYGYTF.

The table lists this clonotype with a count of one. The chain recombines TRBV14 with TRBJ2-7, with 12 bases identical to TRBD2. V lost 4 bases to trimming and J lost 0 bases; unmatched junction nucleotides: 4. The CDR3 is 16 amino acids. The germline V gene encodes CDR1 SGHDN and CDR2 FVKESK. CDR3 loop: CASSPGLAGISYEQYF. Written as DNA, the CDR3 is TGTGCCAGCAGCCCCGGACTAGCGGGAATCTCCTACGAGCAGTACTTC.

This chain connects TRBV20-1 to TRBJ1-2; no definite D call. The germline V and J ends were trimmed by 5 bases and 4 bases, with 11 bases remaining between them. Germline CDR1 reads DFQATT; CDR2 reads SNEGSKA (reference sequence). The CDR3 spans 12 residues. CDR3 region: CSAWRNLYGYTF. The CDR3 DNA is TGCAGTGCTTGGCGGAACCTCTATGGCTACACCTTC.

V usage is TRBV20-1 and J usage is TRBJ2-7, with 7 positions matching TRBD2. After removal of 0 bases from V and 0 bases from J, the junction contained 5 bases not matched to a gene. CDR3 length equals 15 residues. Looked up from germline, CDR1 is DFQATT and CDR2 is SNEGSKA (reference sequence). CDR3 nucleotide sequence: TGCAGTGCTAGAGATCTGGGAGGGAGCTCCTACGAGCAGTACTTC. Its protein product is CSARDLGGSSYEQYF.

A word on this clonotype: An end of the junction differs from the germline gene, which may be a read error. The CDR3 loop reads CASSLGLAGKNEQFF. The CDR3 nucleotides are TGTGCTAGCAGCTTAGGACTAGCGGGAAAGAATGAGCAGTTCTTC. The V and J genes are TRBV7-7 and TRBJ2-1; TRBD2 aligns across 12 bases. The CDR3 has 15 residues. Germline V gives CDR1 SSHAT, CDR2 FNYEAQ (reference sequence).

This chain connects TRBV10-3 to TRBJ2-1, with D maybe TRBD1 (6 bases). Germline-derived CDR1 and CDR2 are ENHRY and SYGVKD. V was shortened by 9 bases and J by 9 bases, with 9 bases between the two germline ends. This CDR3 has 10 amino acids. CDR3 loop: CAMGTTEQFF. CDR3 DNA: TGTGCCATGGGGACAACTGAGCAGTTCTTC.

This clonotype was observed a few times. The gene calls are TRBV13 and TRBJ1-2; weak D call: TRBD1 (6 bases). CDR3 size: 14 residues. V was pared by 4 bases and J by 2 bases, with 11 bases between. Germline lookup yields CDR1 PRHDT and CDR2 FYEKMQ (reference sequence). CDR3 region: CASSYSQGNYGYTF. In nucleotides, the CDR3 is TGTGCCAGCAGCTACTCGCAGGGGAACTATGGCTACACCTTC. Using reference TRBV13 and TRBJ1-2 for the parts outside the CDR3, the full variable domain is AAGVIQSPRHLIKEKRETATLKCYPIPRHDTVYWYQQGPGQDPQFLISFYEKMQSDKGSIPDRFSAQQFSDYHSELNMSSLELGDSALYFCASSYSQGNYGYTFGSGTRLTVV.

CDR3 protein: CASSVGHLPDTQYF. DNA of the CDR3: TGTGCCAGCAGCGTAGGACATCTCCCGGATACGCAGTATTTT. The chain recombines TRBV9 with TRBJ2-3; D unclear. CDR1 is SGDLS and CDR2 is YYNGEE in the germline V gene. The CDR3 loop spans 14 amino acids. The germline V and J ends were trimmed by 0 bases and 6 bases, with 11 bases remaining between them. The full variable domain, with the rest looked up from reference TRBV9 and TRBJ2-3, is DSGVTQTPKHLITATGQRVTLRCSPRSGDLSVYWYQQSLDQGLQFLIQYYNGEERAKGNILERFSAQQFPDLHSELNLSSLELGDSALYFCASSVGHLPDTQYFGPGTRLTVL.

This rearrangement joins TRBV3-1 to TRBJ2-1; 7 bases fit TRBD1. The V segment lost 3 bases and the J segment 7 bases; nucleotides outside the gene matches: 18. The CDR3 contains 18 residues. From germline, CDR1 is LGHDT and CDR2 YNNKEL (reference sequence). The CDR3 region is CASSHGSRGKEPLNEQFF. CDR3 DNA sequence: TGTGCCAGCAGCCACGGGTCCAGGGGGAAGGAGCCCTTAAATGAGCAGTTCTTC.

The gene calls are TRBV7-2 and TRBJ2-1, with TRBD2 matching 10 bases. The germline V gene has CDR1 SGHTA and CDR2 FQGNSA. The CDR3 is 17 amino acids. V shed 0 bases and J 7 bases; nucleotides not matched to a gene: 9. CDR3 loop: CASSLASLAGVKNEQFF. Here the CDR3 DNA reads TGTGCCAGCAGCTTAGCGTCGCTAGCGGGAGTAAAAAATGAGCAGTTCTTC.

CDR3 sequence (DNA): TGCAGCGTTGAAGGGATGGGCGGGAGGGGACAGTACGAGCAGTACTTC. It translates to CSVEGMGGRGQYEQYF. The J gene is TRBJ2-7, the V gene TRBV29-1; TRBD2 aligns across 9 bases. Germline CDR1 and CDR2: SQVTM and ANQGSEA. V was clipped by 1 base and J by 4 bases; unmatched bases: 11. The CDR3 has 16 amino acids.

V gene TRBV7-9 combines with J gene TRBJ1-5, with 7 bases lining up with TRBD1. This CDR3 spans 15 amino acids. The germline V gene has CDR1 SEHNR and CDR2 FQNEAQ (reference sequence). The junction had 3 bases not matched to a gene; V was cut back by 4 bases and J by 0 bases. The CDR3 DNA reads TGTGCCAGCAGCTCGGGACAGATTAGCAATCAGCCCCAGCATTTT. Its translation: CASSSGQISNQPQHF.

The chain is built from TRBV7-9 and TRBJ2-7, with D possibly being TRBD1 (5 bases). The V end lost 5 bases, the J end lost 7 bases, and 12 bases lay between the germline ends. Germline values: CDR1 SEHNR, CDR2 FQNEAQ (reference sequence). The CDR3 is made up of 12 amino acids. This chain's CDR3 is CASSETVGEQYF. The CDR3 bases are TGTGCCAGCAGCGAGACAGTGGGGGAGCAGTACTTC.

This chain connects TRBV4-1 to TRBJ2-7; TRBD2 aligns across 12 bases. This CDR3 comprises 15 residues. The V and J ends lost 2 bases and 2 bases, in that order; junction bases with no gene match: 1. Germline CDR1 and CDR2: MGHRA and YSYEKL. CDR3 region: CASSQTSGRTYEQYF. As DNA, the CDR3 is TGCGCCAGCAGCCAAACTAGCGGGAGGACCTACGAGCAGTACTTC.

This chain joins TRBV6-5 and TRBJ2-7; 12 positions agree with TRBD2. Per the germline V gene, CDR1 is MNHEY and CDR2 is SVGAGI. The trim removed 5 bases at V and 5 bases at J, leaving 4 bases unmatched. The CDR3 has 14 amino acids. CDR3 bases: TGTGCCAGCAGTCCCTGGACTAGCGGGGACGAGCAGTACTTC. Its protein is CASSPWTSGDEQYF.

This chain connects TRBV7-2 to TRBJ2-7; 10 bases line up with TRBD1. CDR3 length: 14 amino acids. Looked up from germline, CDR1 is SGHTA and CDR2 is FQGNSA. The J segment lost 4 bases and the V segment lost 6 bases, leaving 6 bases of the junction unmatched. The CDR3 sequence is CASRSGQGFYEQYF. CDR3 DNA: TGTGCCAGCAGATCGGGACAGGGGTTTTACGAGCAGTACTTC.

The rearrangement joins TRBV2 to TRBJ2-1, with TRBD2 identical over 7 bases. This CDR3 spans 14 amino acids. From germline, CDR1 is SNHLY and CDR2 FYNNEI. V dropped 0 bases and J dropped 9; count of bases not matched to a gene: 5. As DNA, the CDR3 is TGTGCCAGCAGTGAAGCGGGGGGGGATGCTGAGCAGTTCTTC. Translated, it gives CASSEAGGDAEQFF.

This sequence joins TRBV29-1 and TRBJ2-7; D is unresolved. The germline V and J ends were trimmed by 4 bases and 5 bases, with 12 bases remaining between them. CDR1 is SQVTM, CDR2 ANQGSEA, per germline. The CDR3 extends over 12 amino acids. CDR3 protein: CSVVWKANEQYF. The CDR3 DNA reads as TGCAGCGTTGTTTGGAAGGCTAACGAGCAGTACTTC.

V gene TRBV7-9 combines with J gene TRBJ2-7; D may be TRBD1 (5 bases). V lost 5 bases to trimming and J lost 3 bases, with 17 bases between them. Per the germline V gene, CDR1 is SEHNR and CDR2 is FQNEAQ (reference sequence). The CDR3 spans 15 residues. The CDR3 sequence: CASSPPQTVLYEQYF. The CDR3 DNA is TGTGCCAGCAGCCCCCCTCAGACAGTCCTCTACGAGCAGTACTTC.

V is TRBV27 and J is TRBJ2-7; 11 bases match TRBD2. Germline CDR1 reads MNHEY; CDR2 reads SMNVEV (reference sequence). The CDR3 is 14 residues long. Germline trimming cut 2 bases from V and 6 bases from J; bases unmatched to any gene: 3. The DNA for the CDR3 is TGTGCCAGCAGTTTAAGTACTAGCGGGAGCGAGCAGTACTTC. It yields the protein CASSLSTSGSEQYF.

The chain recombines TRBV27 with TRBJ2-7; the match to TRBD1 covers 9 bases. CDR3 length: 14 residues. The germline gives CDR1 MNHEY, CDR2 SMNVEV (reference sequence). The ends lost 4 bases at V and 4 bases at J; junction bases unmatched: 5. The CDR3 sequence is CASSSRGQGYEQYF. The CDR3 DNA is TGTGCCAGCAGTTCCCGTGGACAGGGGTACGAGCAGTACTTC.

The gene calls are TRBV5-4 and TRBJ2-2; TRBD2 might be the D (6 bases). The CDR3 spans 16 residues. V was trimmed by 0 bases and J by 4 bases, leaving 13 bases between them. CDR1 is SGHNT, CDR2 YYREEE, per germline (reference sequence). The CDR3 DNA reads as TGTGCCAGCAGCTTGGAACCGGGAGCGGCCACCGGGGAGCTGTTTTTT. Translated, it gives CASSLEPGAATGELFF.

V and J are TRBV27 and TRBJ2-7; D might be TRBD1 (5 bases). The CDR3 covers 12 residues. V shed 2 bases and J shed 7 bases, with 9 bases lying between them. Germline loops: CDR1 MNHEY, CDR2 SMNVEV (reference sequence). The DNA of the CDR3 is TGTGCCAGCAGTTTAATAAGGGGTGAGCAGTACTTC. Translation: CASSLIRGEQYF.

The rearrangement links TRBV7-8 to TRBJ2-7; possibly TRBD2 for D (6 bases). V lost 5 bases and J lost 0, with 17 bases in between. Germline V CDR1 and CDR2: SGHVS, FQNEAQ. This CDR3 contains 16 residues. The CDR3 sequence is CASSLKGWRGSYEQYF. CDR3 nucleotide sequence: TGTGCCAGCAGCCTCAAAGGATGGCGGGGCTCCTACGAGCAGTACTTC.

For the CDR3, the DNA is TGTGCCAGCAGCTTAGAGGGTGCGGCGGGAGGCTACGAGCAGTACTTC. This sequence encodes CASSLEGAAGGYEQYF. V and J are TRBV7-6 and TRBJ2-7; TRBD2 matches 8 bases. With 1 base clipped from V and 3 bases from J, the junction kept 8 bases outside the gene matches. Germline V gene lookup returns CDR1 SGHVS and CDR2 FNYEAQ. The CDR3 runs to 16 residues.